Below, 30 T cell receptor beta chains from the same sample are listed, as sequenced in a study of blood T cell repertoires in COVID-19. Only in-frame clones appear in the TCRdb table, and some are missing; sequencing was by immunoSEQ multiplex PCR. The sample lists 300,000 to 400,000 clones; more than 75% were seen once. The sample taken for sequencing was peripheral blood. The receptors originated from a woman aged 60 to 75 with COVID-19, enrolled during active disease.

This sequence joins TRBV3-1 (or the pseudogene TRBV3-2) and TRBJ2-1; 9 bases are shared with TRBD1. The germline V gene encodes CDR1 LGHDT and CDR2 YNNKEL (reference sequence). The J segment lost 4 bases and the V segment lost 5 bases, leaving 9 bases of the junction unmatched. The CDR3 is made up of 16 amino acids. The CDR3 coding sequence is TGTGCCAGCAGCGAAGGGACAGGGCGCGGGTACAATGAGCAGTTCTTC. Translation: CASSEGTGRGYNEQFF.

This chain joins TRBV11-3 and TRBJ1-1, with 7 positions matching TRBD1. The CDR3 is 14 residues long. In germline, CDR1 is SGHNT, CDR2 YENEEA. The ends lost 5 bases at V and 1 base at J; junction bases unmatched: 4. The CDR3 protein is CASSKQGPNTEAFF. CDR3 nucleotides: TGTGCCAGCAGCAAACAGGGGCCGAACACTGAAGCTTTCTTT.

This chain uses TRBV5-1 with TRBJ1-2; D is possibly TRBD1 (6 bases). Trimming shortened V by 0 bases and J by 6 bases, and 12 bases separated the two germline ends. This CDR3 is built from 14 residues. CDR1 and CDR2 (germline): SGHRS, YFSETQ. Here the CDR3 reads CASSLDPGANGYTF. The CDR3, as DNA: TGCGCCAGCAGCTTGGATCCAGGGGCGAATGGCTACACCTTC.

V gene TRBV6-5 combines with J gene TRBJ1-5; TRBD1 matches at 9 bases. Germline values: CDR1 MNHEY, CDR2 SVGAGI. The CDR3 length is 15 residues. V lost 8 bases and J lost 2; bases outside the gene matches: 7. CDR3: CASGQGHGGNQPQHF. CDR3 DNA sequence: TGTGCCAGCGGACAGGGGCACGGTGGCAATCAGCCCCAGCATTTT.

The chain carries TRBV4-2 and TRBJ1-4; weak D call: TRBD1 (5 bases). CDR1 and CDR2 from the germline V gene are LGHNA and YNFKEQ. The CDR3 loop spans 15 amino acids. V dropped 0 bases and J dropped 8 bases, with 13 bases sitting between them. CDR3 DNA: TGTGCCAGCAGCCAAGACGCAGGGAAGGGAGAAAAACTGTTTTTT. This translates into CASSQDAGKGEKLFF.

The chain carries TRBV9 and TRBJ1-3; D is undetermined. Germline loops: CDR1 SGDLS, CDR2 YYNGEE. V was cut by 4 bases and J by 0 bases, with 14 bases left in between. This CDR3 comprises 16 residues. This chain's CDR3 is CASSHNAGFSGNTIYF. Here the CDR3 DNA reads TGTGCCAGCAGCCATAACGCGGGTTTCTCTGGAAACACCATATATTTT.

This clone was counted between two and nine times. V and J are TRBV5-1 and TRBJ2-7; possible D gene TRBD1, 6 bases. Germline CDR1 is SGHRS and CDR2 is YFSETQ. The V end lost 1 base, the J end lost 7 bases, and 15 bases lay between the germline ends. The CDR3 sequence is 14 residues long. CDR3 coding DNA: TGCGCCAGCAGCTTGCCAACAGGGTCTCGGGAGCAGTACTTC. This translates into CASSLPTGSREQYF.

The rearrangement joins TRBV27 to TRBJ1-5; the D gene is possibly TRBD1 (5 bases). The CDR3 runs to 13 residues. In germline, CDR1 is MNHEY, CDR2 SMNVEV (reference sequence). Trimming took off 5 bases at V and 3 bases at J, with 8 bases between the two ends. DNA of the CDR3: TGTGCCAGCAGTCTAGGGGTCAATCAGCCCCAGCATTTT. Protein sequence: CASSLGVNQPQHF.

This clone appeared a single time. The junction and the germline gene differ at one end; a read error may be behind it. V gene TRBV15 combines with J gene TRBJ1-2, with D unresolved. This CDR3 region has 13 residues. Per germline, CDR1 LNHNV and CDR2 YYDKDF (reference sequence). The CDR3 here is CASSKVGDYGYTF. The CDR3 DNA is TGTGCCAGCAGCAAGGTCGGAGACTATGGCTACACCTTC.

V and J are TRBV11-2 and TRBJ2-3; tentatively, D is TRBD2 (5 bases). This CDR3 has 16 amino acids. Per germline, CDR1 SGHAT and CDR2 FQNNGV. V was clipped by 0 bases and J by 0 bases, with 10 bases between them. DNA of the CDR3: TGTGCCAGCAGCTTAGATCGCGGGCAGAGCACAGATACGCAGTATTTT. Translation gives CASSLDRGQSTDTQYF.

The rearrangement links TRBV19 to TRBJ1-1; 7 nucleotides align to TRBD1. CDR3 length equals 14 residues. V lost 4 bases and J lost 5; bases outside the gene matches: 7. In germline, CDR1 is LNHDA, CDR2 SQIVND (reference sequence). The CDR3 spells CASSTQGRYTEAFF. CDR3 DNA: TGTGCCAGTAGTACACAGGGGAGGTATACTGAAGCTTTCTTT.

CDR3 sequence (DNA): TGTGCCAGCTCACCTCCACAGGGGCGGACCGGGGAGCTGTTTTTT. It encodes CASSPPQGRTGELFF. V usage is TRBV18 and J usage is TRBJ2-2, with 7 bases matching TRBD1. The CDR3 spans 15 residues. The germline V gene has CDR1 KGHSH and CDR2 LQKENI. V trimming: 3 bases; J trimming: 5 bases; junction bases outside the gene matches: 6.

V is TRBV6-1 and J is TRBJ2-7, with 8 bases that match TRBD1. V lost 5 bases to trimming and J lost 2 bases; unmatched junction nucleotides: 5. This CDR3 has 14 residues. The V gene's germline CDR1 is MNHNS and CDR2 SASEGT. In DNA, the CDR3 is TGTGCCAGCAGTTTCCGGACAGGGCCCTACGAGCAGTACTTC. The encoded protein is CASSFRTGPYEQYF.

This chain joins TRBV7-2 and TRBJ1-5, with 12 nucleotides matching TRBD1. Per the germline V gene, CDR1 is SGHTA and CDR2 is FQGNSA. The CDR3 sequence is 16 residues long. V lost 1 base to trimming and J lost 4 bases; unmatched junction nucleotides: 2. The CDR3 coding sequence is TGTGCCAGCAGCTTAGTGGGACAGGGGGCGAATCAGCCCCAGCATTTT. It specifies CASSLVGQGANQPQHF. The full variable domain, its missing parts supplied by reference TRBV7-2 and TRBJ1-5, is GAGVSQSPSNKVTEKGKDVELRCDPISGHTALYWYRQSLGQGLEFLIYFQGNSAPDKSGLPSDRFSAERTGGSVSTLTIQRTQQEDSAVYLCASSLVGQGANQPQHFGDGTRLSIL.

The chain joins TRBV3-1 (or the pseudogene TRBV3-2) to TRBJ2-7; the match to TRBD2 covers 7 bases. This CDR3 spans 13 amino acids. Trimming cost V 0 bases and J 4 bases; bases outside gene matches: 0. CDR1 is LGHDT, CDR2 YNNKEL, per germline (reference sequence). The chain's CDR3 is CASSQEGGYEQYF. CDR3 nucleotide sequence: TGTGCCAGCAGCCAAGAGGGGGGGTACGAGCAGTACTTC.

The CDR3 loop reads CASSRGGIIAYEQYF. Written as DNA, the CDR3 is TGTGCCAGCAGCCGCGGTGGCATCATTGCCTACGAGCAGTACTTC. V gene TRBV4-2 combines with J gene TRBJ2-7; no firm D call. The CDR3 covers 15 residues. The V end was cut by 4 bases, the J end by 2 bases, with 15 bases between. In germline, CDR1 is LGHNA, CDR2 YNFKEQ.

This sequence joins TRBV19 and TRBJ1-2; 7 bases are shared with TRBD1. The length of the CDR3 is 14 residues. The germline CDR1 and CDR2 sequences are LNHDA and SQIVND (reference sequence). Germline trimming cut 4 bases from V and 7 bases from J; bases unmatched to any gene: 9. Written as DNA, the CDR3 is TGTGCCAGTAGTACGCTCGGGACAGCTGCTGGCTACACCTTC. The encoded protein is CASSTLGTAAGYTF.

The rearrangement joins TRBV5-5 to TRBJ1-1; TRBD1 aligns across 7 bases. The CDR3 contains 13 residues. Germline loops: CDR1 SGHKS, CDR2 YYEKEE (reference sequence). After removal of 5 bases from V and 5 bases from J, the junction contained 6 bases not matched to a gene. The CDR3 DNA reads TGTGCCAGCAGTTATACAGGGGAGACTGAAGCTTTCTTT. Translation gives CASSYTGETEAFF.

The genes are TRBV5-1 and TRBJ2-2; TRBD1 agrees at 7 bases. J lost 5 bases, V lost 1 base, and 8 bases had no gene match. The CDR3 extends over 16 amino acids. CDR1 and CDR2 (germline): SGHRS, YFSETQ. CDR3 DNA sequence: TGCGCCAGCAGCTTGTTAGGGGGCCGAGGTACCGGGGAGCTGTTTTTT. Residues: CASSLLGGRGTGELFF.

The V and J genes are TRBV6-5 and TRBJ1-1, with 7 bases matching TRBD1. The CDR3 totals 16 residues. J was trimmed by 5 bases and V by 0 bases; bases with no gene match: 9. Germline V lookup: CDR1 MNHEY, CDR2 SVGAGI. In DNA, the CDR3 is TGTGCCAGCAGTTACTCGGGACAGCCCTGGGGAACTGAAGCTTTCTTT. Its protein is CASSYSGQPWGTEAFF.

V gene TRBV29-1 combines with J gene TRBJ1-2; a possible D gene is TRBD1 (5 bases). The CDR3 sequence is 14 residues long. V lost 1 base to trimming and J lost 5 bases, with 14 bases between them. CDR1 and CDR2 from the germline V gene are SQVTM and ANQGSEA. CDR3 coding DNA: TGCAGCGTTGAAGCTTCAGGGAATGGTTATGGCTACACCTTC. Residues: CSVEASGNGYGYTF.

The CDR3 sequence: CASSGTDSYNSPLHF. CDR3 DNA sequence: TGTGCCAGCAGCGGTACCGACAGCTATAATTCACCCCTCCACTTT. This chain joins TRBV6-6 and TRBJ1-6; possibly TRBD1 for D (5 bases). Germline V gives CDR1 MNHNY, CDR2 SVGAGI (reference sequence). This CDR3 spans 15 amino acids. V gave up 6 bases and J gave up 3 bases, with 12 bases separating them.

V usage is TRBV18 and J usage is TRBJ2-7; D perhaps matches TRBD1 (6 bases). Germline CDR1 reads KGHSH; CDR2 reads LQKENI. The CDR3 sequence is 14 residues long. V was cut by 1 base and J by 0 bases, with 7 bases left in between. The CDR3 loop is CASSPRQDSYEQYF. The CDR3 DNA sequence: TGTGCCAGCTCACCACGACAGGACTCCTACGAGCAGTACTTC.

The chain links TRBV19 to TRBJ2-7; D possibly corresponds to TRBD1 (6 bases). There are 12 residues in the CDR3. V dropped 7 bases and J dropped 3 bases, with 10 bases sitting between them. In germline, CDR1 is LNHDA, CDR2 SQIVND (reference sequence). The CDR3 loop is CASKDRFYEQYF. CDR3 DNA sequence: TGTGCCAGTAAGGACAGATTCTACGAGCAGTACTTC.

This sequence joins TRBV6-5 and TRBJ2-3; 7 nucleotides line up with TRBD2. CDR1 is MNHEY, CDR2 SVGAGI, per germline. This CDR3 has 15 amino acids. Trimming took 6 bases from V and 4 from J; bases not matched to a gene: 10. CDR3 in DNA: TGTGCCAGCAGCCGTCGGGGGGTAGGTTCAGATACGCAGTATTTT. Translation: CASSRRGVGSDTQYF.

The J gene is TRBJ1-5, the V gene TRBV7-9, with D perhaps TRBD1 (6 bases). V lost 3 bases, J lost 8 bases, and 14 bases lay in between. The CDR3 loop spans 14 amino acids. From germline, CDR1 is SEHNR and CDR2 FQNEAQ (reference sequence). The CDR3 DNA reads TGTGCCAGCAGCTTGGGGGCGCGGGGGGAGCCCCAGCATTTT. Translating it yields CASSLGARGEPQHF.

CDR3 sequence reads: CASSLLGGPQETQYF. For the CDR3, the DNA is TGTGCCAGCAGCTTACTGGGGGGGCCCCAAGAGACCCAGTACTTC. The rearrangement joins TRBV7-2 to TRBJ2-5; a possible D gene is TRBD2 (7 bases). Germline values: CDR1 SGHTA, CDR2 FQGNSA. The CDR3 extends over 15 amino acids. V lost 2 bases and J 1 base, leaving 11 bases between the germline ends.

V is TRBV2 and J is TRBJ1-2; D is unresolved. The length of the CDR3 is 12 residues. Trimming removed 8 bases at V and 4 bases at J, with 11 bases between. In germline, CDR1 is SNHLY, CDR2 FYNNEI. The CDR3 protein is CASRAGGYGYTF. The CDR3 DNA reads as TGTGCCAGCCGAGCAGGTGGCTATGGCTACACCTTC.

V usage is TRBV10-1 and J usage is TRBJ1-1; TRBD1 matches 8 bases. The CDR3 has 13 amino acids. The germline V gene has CDR1 WNHNN and CDR2 SYGVQD (reference sequence). J lost 5 bases, V lost 4 bases, and 3 bases had no gene match. The CDR3 spells CASSGQGLTEAFF. The CDR3 region has the DNA TGCGCCAGCAGTGGACAGGGGTTGACTGAAGCTTTCTTT.

The J gene is TRBJ2-7, the V gene TRBV20-1; D is uncertain. This CDR3 has 11 amino acids. Germline CDR1 DFQATT, CDR2 SNEGSKA (reference sequence). The ends were cut back, 5 bases at V and 3 bases at J, with 8 bases in the middle. In DNA, the CDR3 is TGCAGTGCTGGGCAGAACTACGAGCAGTACTTC. This codes for CSAGQNYEQYF.